This TCR beta chain was recorded in a study of blood T cell repertoires in COVID-19. As for the study in general: Both acute and convalescent COVID-19 samples were obtained from the United States, Italy and Spain. PBMCs, B-cell-depleted T cells, or T cells were the source of the cDNA or gDNA that made up the material.

The CDR3 consists of 13 residues. CDR1 ENHRY and CDR2 SYGVKD come from the germline V gene. Trimming took 8 bases from V and 4 from J, leaving 14 bases between them. Original processing methods: The assay estimated nucleated cells by amplifying reference gene primers. Clones were sequenced by immunoSEQ multiplex PCR, and TCRdb holds only the in-frame ones, with some missing. V and J calls and clone size are given by that table; D and trimming were obtained from the DNA. This sample has 250,000 to 300,000 clones, with roughly 90% found just once. The source material was peripheral blood. The chain uses TRBV10-3 and TRBJ1-1, with D tentatively TRBD1 (6 bases). This receptor was taken from a woman aged 45-60 years who had recovered from COVID-19. The CDR3 DNA is TGTGCCATCGCCGAAGGCAGGGGCACTGAAGCTTTCTTT. Translated, it gives CAIAEGRGTEAFF.